This T cell receptor beta chain was identified in a study of blood T cell repertoires in COVID-19. Study background: COVID-19 samples from acute and convalescent phases originated in the United States, Italy and Spain. Sources were T cells, B-cell-depleted T cells, or PBMCs; the material itself was cDNA or gDNA.

The study recruited people aged 18 to 89 years across roughly 25 US areas. Germline V gene sequence: CDR1 MNHEY, CDR2 SVGEGT. This CDR3 is 16 amino acids long. V shed 5 bases, J shed 12 bases, and the junction held 18 bases outside the gene matches. In the original analysis: Estimated nucleated cell counts came from reference gene primer amplification. Profiled with immunoSEQ multiplex PCR; TCRdb holds only in-frame clones, not every one. That table furnishes V, J and clone size, whereas the DNA furnished D and trimming. The table includes hundreds of thousands of clones, around 90% detected once. The specimen was PBMCs or T cells enriched from blood (not recorded which). The clonotype originates from a woman aged 45-65 years with acute COVID-19. V gene TRBV6-2 or TRBV6-3 combines with J gene TRBJ2-1, with 8 nucleotides matching TRBD2. CDR3 nucleotides: TGTGCCAGCAGTCCCACCCGTCCCGGGACTAGGGGTTCGCAGTTCTTC. This gives the protein CASSPTRPGTRGSQFF.